This T cell receptor (beta chain) came from a study of technical replicates of blood from a few donors (dated by TCRdb to the late 2010s). As concerns this clone: It lacks a known antigen. The input lacks base qualities; no much larger clone sits a single base away.

The CDR3 spans 16 residues, from the cysteine through the phenylalanine. The only DNA kept is the CDR3, 48 bases in frame from the first base. Compared with germline, V lacks 2 bases and J lacks 4 bases; bases without a gene match: 8. As encoded in the germline V gene, CDR1 is MNHNS while CDR2 is SASEGT. Library preparation employed the immunoSEQ multiplex PCR assay. TCRdb re-hosts the immuneACCESS table, in-frame sequences only. Its copies lack some clones; in the studies checked, an unresolved V gene accounts for under half of them, and the cause for the rest is not known. The sample profile shows about 76,000 clones; 65% to 90% of them were found once. The top ten clones comprise about 5% of the sample.

This sequence was found in a human donor in good health. Some clones in this sample may be carry-over from other donors' samples. The sequence joins TRBV6-1 to TRBJ1-1; TRBD1 aligns with 9 central bases. Sequencing was carried out using PBMCs. The DNA sequence is as follows: TGTGCCAGCAGTGAAAGGGGGACAGGGTCTCGCACTGAAGCTTTCTTT. It translates as CASSERGTGSRTEAFF.